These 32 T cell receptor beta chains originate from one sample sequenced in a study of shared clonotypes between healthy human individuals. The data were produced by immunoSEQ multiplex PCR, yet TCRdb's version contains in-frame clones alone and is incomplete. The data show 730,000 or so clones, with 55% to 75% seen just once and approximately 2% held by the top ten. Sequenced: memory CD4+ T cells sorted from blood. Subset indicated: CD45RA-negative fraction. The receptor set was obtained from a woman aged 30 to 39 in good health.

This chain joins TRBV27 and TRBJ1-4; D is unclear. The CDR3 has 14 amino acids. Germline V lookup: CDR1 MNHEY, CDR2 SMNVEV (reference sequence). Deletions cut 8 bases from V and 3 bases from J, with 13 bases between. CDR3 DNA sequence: TGTGCCAGCGCTAAGGGTGTTTCTAATGAAAAACTGTTTTTT. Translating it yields CASAKGVSNEKLFF.

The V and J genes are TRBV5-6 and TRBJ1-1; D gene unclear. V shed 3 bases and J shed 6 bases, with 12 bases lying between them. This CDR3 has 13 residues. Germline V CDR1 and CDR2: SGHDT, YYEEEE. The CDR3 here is CASSYRGGAEAFF. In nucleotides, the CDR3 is TGTGCCAGCAGCTACCGTGGTGGTGCTGAAGCTTTCTTT. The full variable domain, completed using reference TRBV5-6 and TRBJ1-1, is DAGVTQSPTHLIKTRGQQVTLRCSPKSGHDTVSWYQQALGQGPQFIFQYYEEEERQRGNFPDRFSGHQFPNYSSELNVNALLLGDSALYLCASSYRGGAEAFFGQGTRLTVV.

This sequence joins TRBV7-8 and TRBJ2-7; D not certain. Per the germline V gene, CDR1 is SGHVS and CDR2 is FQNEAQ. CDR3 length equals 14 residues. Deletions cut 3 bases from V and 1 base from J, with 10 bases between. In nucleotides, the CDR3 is TGTGCCAGCAGCTTGTTTCATTCTTCCTACGAGCAGTACTTC. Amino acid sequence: CASSLFHSSYEQYF.

The CDR3 region is CASSPGGNTIYF. CDR3 DNA: TGTGCCAGCAGCCCGGGTGGAAACACCATATATTTT. The chain joins TRBV7-3 to TRBJ1-3; D is ambiguous. CDR3 length equals 12 residues. Trimming pared 5 bases from V and 3 bases from J, leaving 5 bases between. From germline, CDR1 is SGHTA and CDR2 FQGTGA. Complete variable domain (other parts from reference TRBV7-3 and TRBJ1-3): GAGVSQTPSNKVTEKGKYVELRCDPISGHTALYWYRQSLGQGPEFLIYFQGTGAADDSGLPNDRFFAVRPEGSVSTLKIQRTERGDSAVYLCASSPGGNTIYFGEGSWLTVV.

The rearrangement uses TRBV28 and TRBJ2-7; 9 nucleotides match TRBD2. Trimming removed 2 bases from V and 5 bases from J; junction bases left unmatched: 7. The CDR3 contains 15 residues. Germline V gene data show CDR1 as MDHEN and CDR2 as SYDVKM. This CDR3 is CASSLGAGGSDEQYF. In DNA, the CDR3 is TGTGCCAGCAGTTTAGGGGCGGGAGGGAGCGACGAGCAGTACTTC. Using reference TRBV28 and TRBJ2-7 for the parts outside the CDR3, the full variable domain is DVKVTQSSRYLVKRTGEKVFLECVQDMDHENMFWYRQDPGLGLRLIYFSYDVKMKEKGDIPEGYSVSREKKERFSLILESASTNQTSMYLCASSLGAGGSDEQYFGPGTRLTVT.

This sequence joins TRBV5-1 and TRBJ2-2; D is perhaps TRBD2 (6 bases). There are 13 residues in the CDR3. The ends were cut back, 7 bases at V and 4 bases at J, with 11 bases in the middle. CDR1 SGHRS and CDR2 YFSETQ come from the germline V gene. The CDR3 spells CASGGGATGELFF. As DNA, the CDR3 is TGCGCCAGCGGAGGAGGGGCCACCGGGGAGCTGTTTTTT.

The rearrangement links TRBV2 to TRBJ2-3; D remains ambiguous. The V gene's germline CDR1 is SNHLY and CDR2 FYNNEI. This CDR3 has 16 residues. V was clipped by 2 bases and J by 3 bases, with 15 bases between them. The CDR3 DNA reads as TGTGCCAGCAGTGAACATGAGGCAGTTGAAACAGATACGCAGTATTTT. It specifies CASSEHEAVETDTQYF.

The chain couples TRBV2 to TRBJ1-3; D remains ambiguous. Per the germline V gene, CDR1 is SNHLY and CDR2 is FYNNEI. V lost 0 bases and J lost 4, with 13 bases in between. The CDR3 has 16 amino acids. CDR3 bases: TGTGCCAGCAGTGAAGCTACCTACGTGGGCGGAAACACCATATATTTT. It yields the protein CASSEATYVGGNTIYF.

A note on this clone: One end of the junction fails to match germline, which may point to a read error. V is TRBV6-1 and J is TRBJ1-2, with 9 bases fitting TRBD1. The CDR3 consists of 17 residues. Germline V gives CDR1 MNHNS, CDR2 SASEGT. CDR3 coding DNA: TGTGCCAGCAGGGAAGGAGGCCCGGGACAGGGTAACTATGGCTACACCTTC. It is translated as CASREGGPGQGNYGYTF.

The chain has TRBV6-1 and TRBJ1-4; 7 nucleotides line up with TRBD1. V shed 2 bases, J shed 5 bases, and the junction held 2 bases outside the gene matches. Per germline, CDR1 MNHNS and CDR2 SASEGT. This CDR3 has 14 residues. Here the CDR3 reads CASSEIQGNEKLFF. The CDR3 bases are TGTGCCAGCAGTGAAATACAGGGGAATGAAAAACTGTTTTTT.

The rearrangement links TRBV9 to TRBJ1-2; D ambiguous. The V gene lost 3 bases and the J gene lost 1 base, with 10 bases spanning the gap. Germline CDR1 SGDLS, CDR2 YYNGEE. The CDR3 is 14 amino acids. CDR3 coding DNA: TGTGCCAGCAGCGGCGCCCGGGGTAACTATGGCTACACCTTC. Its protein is CASSGARGNYGYTF.

DNA of the CDR3: TGTGCCAGCAGTCGAGAGGCGGGGGGGGAGACCCAGTACTTC. It specifies CASSREAGGETQYF. The J gene is TRBJ2-5, the V gene TRBV6-6, with 9 bases lining up with TRBD2. CDR1 is MNHNY and CDR2 is SVGAGI in the germline V gene (reference sequence). CDR3 size: 14 residues. Trimming at V came to 5 bases and at J to 5 bases, leaving 6 bases not matched to a gene.

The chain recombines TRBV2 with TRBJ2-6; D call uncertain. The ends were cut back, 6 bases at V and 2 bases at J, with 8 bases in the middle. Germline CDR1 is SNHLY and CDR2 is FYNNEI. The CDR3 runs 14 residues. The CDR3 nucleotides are TGTGCCAGCAGCCTTCGGGCTGGGGCCAACGTCCTGACTTTC. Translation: CASSLRAGANVLTF.

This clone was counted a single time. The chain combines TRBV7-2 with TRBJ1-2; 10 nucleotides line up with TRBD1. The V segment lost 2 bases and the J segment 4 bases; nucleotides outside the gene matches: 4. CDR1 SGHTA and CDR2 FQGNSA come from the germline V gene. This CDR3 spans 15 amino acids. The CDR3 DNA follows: TGTGCCAGCAGCTTACCGGGACAGGGGAGCTATGGCTACACCTTC. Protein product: CASSLPGQGSYGYTF.

This CDR3 is CASSMGAAGNTIYF. The CDR3 nucleotides are TGTGCCAGCTCAATGGGAGCGGCTGGAAACACCATATATTTT. The chain is built from TRBV18 and TRBJ1-3, with D unresolved. The germline V gene encodes CDR1 KGHSH and CDR2 LQKENI. The CDR3 loop spans 14 amino acids. V was shortened by 5 bases and J by 2 bases, with 10 bases between the two germline ends.

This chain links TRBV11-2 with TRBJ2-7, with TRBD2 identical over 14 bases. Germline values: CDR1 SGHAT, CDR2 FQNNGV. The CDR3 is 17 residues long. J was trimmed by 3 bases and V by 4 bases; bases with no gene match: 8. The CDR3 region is CASSSGGTSGSHYEQYF. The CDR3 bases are TGTGCCAGCAGCTCTGGCGGGACTAGCGGGAGTCACTACGAGCAGTACTTC. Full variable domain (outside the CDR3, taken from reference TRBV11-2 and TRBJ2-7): EAGVAQSPRYKIIEKRQSVAFWCNPISGHATLYWYQQILGQGPKLLIQFQNNGVVDDSQLPKDRFSAERLKGVDSTLKIQPAKLEDSAVYLCASSSGGTSGSHYEQYFGPGTRLTVT.

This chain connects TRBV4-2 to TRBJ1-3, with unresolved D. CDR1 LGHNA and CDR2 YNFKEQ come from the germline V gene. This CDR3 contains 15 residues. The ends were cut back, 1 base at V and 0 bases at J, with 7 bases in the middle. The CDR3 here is CASSQGGISGNTIYF. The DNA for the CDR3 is TGTGCCAGCAGCCAAGGAGGGATCTCTGGAAACACCATATATTTT.

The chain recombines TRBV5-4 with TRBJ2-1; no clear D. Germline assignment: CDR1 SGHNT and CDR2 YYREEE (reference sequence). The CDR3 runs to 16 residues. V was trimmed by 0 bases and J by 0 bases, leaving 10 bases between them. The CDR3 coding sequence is TGTGCCAGCAGCTTGGATGCTGCCGGCTCCTACAATGAGCAGTTCTTC. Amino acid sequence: CASSLDAAGSYNEQFF. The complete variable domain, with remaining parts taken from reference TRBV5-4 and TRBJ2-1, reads ETGVTQSPTHLIKTRGQQVTLRCSSQSGHNTVSWYQQALGQGPQFIFQYYREEENGRGNFPPRFSGLQFPNYSSELNVNALELDDSALYLCASSLDAAGSYNEQFFGPGTRLTVL.

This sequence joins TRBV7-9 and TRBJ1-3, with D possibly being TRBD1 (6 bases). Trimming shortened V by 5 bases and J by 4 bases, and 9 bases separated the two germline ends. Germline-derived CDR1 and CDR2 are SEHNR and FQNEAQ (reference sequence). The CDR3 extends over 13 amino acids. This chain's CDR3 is CASSVGQGNTIYF. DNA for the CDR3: TGTGCCAGCAGCGTTGGACAGGGAAACACCATATATTTT. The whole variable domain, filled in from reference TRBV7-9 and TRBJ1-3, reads DTGVSQNPRHKITKRGQNVTFRCDPISEHNRLYWYRQTLGQGPEFLTYFQNEAQLEKSRLLSDRFSAERPKGSFSTLEIQRTEQGDSAMYLCASSVGQGNTIYFGEGSWLTVV.

The CDR3 spells CASSGAREPIRNEQYF. For the CDR3, the DNA is TGTGCCAGCAGTGGGGCCCGGGAGCCAATTCGAAACGAGCAGTACTTC. The V and J genes are TRBV6-6 and TRBJ2-7; D is possibly TRBD2 (6 bases). The CDR3 is 16 residues long. Germline V gives CDR1 MNHNY, CDR2 SVGAGI (reference sequence). Trimming left V 5 bases short and J 5 bases short, with 22 bases between.

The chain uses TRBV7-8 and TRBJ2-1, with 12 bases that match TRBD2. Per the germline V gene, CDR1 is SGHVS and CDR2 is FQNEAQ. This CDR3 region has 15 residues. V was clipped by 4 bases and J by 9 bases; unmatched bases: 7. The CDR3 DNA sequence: TGTGCCAGCAGCTCCTCTAGCGGGAGGGTGGTTGAGCAGTTCTTC. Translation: CASSSSSGRVVEQFF.

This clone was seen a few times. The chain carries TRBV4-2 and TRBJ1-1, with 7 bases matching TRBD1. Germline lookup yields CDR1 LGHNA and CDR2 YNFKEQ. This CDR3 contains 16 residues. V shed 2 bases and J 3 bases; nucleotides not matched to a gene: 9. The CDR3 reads CASSQNRGRVYTEAFF. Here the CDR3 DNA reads TGTGCCAGCAGCCAAAACAGGGGAAGGGTGTACACTGAAGCTTTCTTT.

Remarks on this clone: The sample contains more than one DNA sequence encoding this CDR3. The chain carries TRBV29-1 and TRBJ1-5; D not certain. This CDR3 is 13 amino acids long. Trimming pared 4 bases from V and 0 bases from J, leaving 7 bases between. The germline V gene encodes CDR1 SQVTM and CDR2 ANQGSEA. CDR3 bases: TGCAGCGTTGTGCCGGGTAGCAATCAGCCCCAGCATTTT. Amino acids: CSVVPGSNQPQHF.

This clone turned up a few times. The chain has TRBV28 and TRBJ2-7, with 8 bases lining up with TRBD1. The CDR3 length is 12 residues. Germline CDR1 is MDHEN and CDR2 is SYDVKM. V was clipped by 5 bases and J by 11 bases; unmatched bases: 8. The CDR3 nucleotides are TGTGCCAGCAGTACCCCGACAGGGGTGGAGTACTTC. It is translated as CASSTPTGVEYF.

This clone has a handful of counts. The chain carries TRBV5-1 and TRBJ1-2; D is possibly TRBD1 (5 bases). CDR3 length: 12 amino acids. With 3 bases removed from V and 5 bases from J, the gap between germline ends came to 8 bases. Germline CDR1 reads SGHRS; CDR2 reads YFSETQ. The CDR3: CASSSTDYGYTF. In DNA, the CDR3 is TGCGCCAGCAGCTCGACAGATTATGGCTACACCTTC.

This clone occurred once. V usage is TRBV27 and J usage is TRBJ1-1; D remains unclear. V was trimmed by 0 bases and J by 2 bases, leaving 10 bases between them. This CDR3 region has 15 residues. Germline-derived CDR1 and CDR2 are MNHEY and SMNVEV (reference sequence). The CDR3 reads CASSLSSGFNTEAFF. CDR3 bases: TGTGCCAGCAGTTTATCCTCCGGGTTCAACACTGAAGCTTTCTTT.

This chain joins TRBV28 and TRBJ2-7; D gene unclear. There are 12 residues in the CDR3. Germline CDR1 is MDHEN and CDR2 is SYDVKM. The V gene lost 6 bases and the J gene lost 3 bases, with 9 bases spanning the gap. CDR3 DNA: TGTGCCAGCAGCACAACAAGCTACGAGCAGTACTTC. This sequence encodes CASSTTSYEQYF.

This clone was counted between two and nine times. The CDR3 region has the DNA TGTGCCTGGAGTGGAGGGTCCGAGCAGTACTTC. Its protein is CAWSGGSEQYF. The rearrangement links TRBV30 to TRBJ2-7; maybe TRBD2 (5 bases). V lost 1 base, J lost 6 bases, and 7 bases lay in between. The CDR3 extends over 11 amino acids. Germline V CDR1 and CDR2: GTSNPN, SVGIG (reference sequence).

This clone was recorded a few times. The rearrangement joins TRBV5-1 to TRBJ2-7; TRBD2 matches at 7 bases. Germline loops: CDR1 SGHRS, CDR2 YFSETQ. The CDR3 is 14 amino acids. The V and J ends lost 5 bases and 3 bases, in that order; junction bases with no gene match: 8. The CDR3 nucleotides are TGCGCCAGCAGTTCCGGGAGGCCCGACTACGAGCAGTACTTC. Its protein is CASSSGRPDYEQYF.

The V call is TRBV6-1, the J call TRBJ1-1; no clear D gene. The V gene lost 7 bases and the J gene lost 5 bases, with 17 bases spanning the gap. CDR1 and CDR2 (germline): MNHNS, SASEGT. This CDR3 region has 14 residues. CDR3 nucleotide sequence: TGTGCCAGCATTATTAGGCGCAAATGGACTGAAGCTTTCTTT. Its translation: CASIIRRKWTEAFF.

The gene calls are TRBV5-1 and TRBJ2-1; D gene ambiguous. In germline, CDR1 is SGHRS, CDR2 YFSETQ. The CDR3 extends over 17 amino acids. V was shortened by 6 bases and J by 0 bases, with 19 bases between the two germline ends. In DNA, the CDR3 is TGCGCCAGCACGCCTCACCTACCGCCCTACTCCTACAATGAGCAGTTCTTC. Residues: CASTPHLPPYSYNEQFF.

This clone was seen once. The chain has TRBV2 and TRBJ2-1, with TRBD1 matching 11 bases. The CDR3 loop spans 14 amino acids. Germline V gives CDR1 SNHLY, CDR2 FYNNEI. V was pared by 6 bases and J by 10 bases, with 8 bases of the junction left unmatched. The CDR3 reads CASRTGQGEQEQFF. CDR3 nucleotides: TGTGCCAGCAGAACGGGACAGGGGGAGCAGGAGCAGTTCTTC.